Shown below are 8 T cell receptor beta chains from a single sample sequenced in a study of blood T cell repertoires in COVID-19. Data came from immunoSEQ multiplex PCR; TCRdb stores just in-frame clones and leaves some out. The sample consists of approximately 44,000 clones, around nine tenths of them appearing once. Sequenced input: peripheral blood. These receptor sequences come from a man aged 50 or older with COVID-19, enrolled during active disease.

This chain connects TRBV4-1 to TRBJ2-7, with D hard to call. Trimming took off 1 base at V and 2 bases at J, with 15 bases between the two ends. This CDR3 has 16 residues. From germline, CDR1 is MGHRA and CDR2 YSYEKL. The CDR3 sequence: CASSQVWAQNTYEQYF. DNA of the CDR3: TGCGCCAGCAGCCAAGTATGGGCCCAGAATACCTACGAGCAGTACTTC.

The J gene is TRBJ2-5, the V gene TRBV11-2; TRBD2 is a possible D gene (6 bases). CDR1 SGHAT and CDR2 FQNNGV come from the germline V gene. Trimming took off 1 base at V and 1 base at J, with 10 bases between the two ends. The CDR3 extends over 15 amino acids. CDR3 amino acids: CASSLAPEGQETQYF. The CDR3 coding sequence is TGTGCCAGCAGCTTAGCCCCGGAGGGCCAAGAGACCCAGTACTTC.

J is TRBJ2-7 and V is TRBV18, with TRBD1 matching over 10 bases. CDR1 KGHSH and CDR2 LQKENI come from the germline V gene. The CDR3 extends over 15 amino acids. Germline trimming cut 4 bases from V and 5 bases from J; bases unmatched to any gene: 8. This CDR3 is CASSRGDRGFDEQYF. As DNA, the CDR3 is TGTGCCAGCTCACGAGGGGACAGGGGCTTCGACGAGCAGTACTTC.

V gene TRBV21-1 combines with J gene TRBJ2-2; the D call in the table, TRBD1, was not verified against the DNA. TRBV21-1 is noted as a pseudogene. The CDR3 sequence is 16 residues long. The chain's CDR3 is CAILRTGGANTGELFF. CDR3 DNA: TGTGCCATCCTGCGGACAGGGGGCGCGAACACCGGGGAGCTGTTTTTT.

The V gene is TRBV30, the J gene TRBJ1-5; 7 bases map to TRBD1. V was pared by 1 base and J by 3 bases, with 6 bases of the junction left unmatched. Per the germline V gene, CDR1 is GTSNPN and CDR2 is SVGIG (reference sequence). CDR3 size: 15 residues. CDR3 sequence (DNA): TGTGCCTGGAGTGGAGGGGGCTATGACAATCAGCCCCAGCATTTT. Its translation: CAWSGGGYDNQPQHF.

The V and J genes are TRBV6-1 and TRBJ1-6; D remains unclear. The germline V gene encodes CDR1 MNHNS and CDR2 SASEGT. The CDR3 totals 14 residues. The V end was cut by 1 base, the J end by 12 bases, with 13 bases between. The CDR3 bases are TGTGCCAGCAGTGAAGACCGCCTAAATCTACCCCTCCACTTT. Its translation: CASSEDRLNLPLHF.

This chain uses TRBV23-1 with TRBJ2-2; TRBD1 matches at 8 bases. TRBV23-1 is placed among ORFs of uncertain function. Trimming took 0 bases from V and 0 from J; bases not matched to a gene: 12. The CDR3 has 20 amino acids. The CDR3 region has the DNA TGCGCCAGCAGTCAATCGACCGGACAGGGCCTGGAAACGAACACCGGGGAGCTGTTTTTT. As protein: CASSQSTGQGLETNTGELFF.

CDR3 sequence reads: CASSSERNQPQHF. The CDR3, as DNA: TGTGCCAGTAGCAGTGAACGCAATCAGCCCCAGCATTTT. The V gene is TRBV19, the J gene TRBJ1-5; D gene unclear. This CDR3 has 13 residues. Per germline, CDR1 LNHDA and CDR2 SQIVND (reference sequence). V was trimmed by 6 bases and J by 2 bases, leaving 8 bases between them.